Here is one TCR beta chain with its context. This CDR3 is 12 amino acids long. CDR1 and CDR2 (germline): MDHEN, SYDVKM. V lost 3 bases, J lost 7 bases, and 9 bases lay in between. The sample is drawn from a study of T cell changes during pregnancy in multiple sclerosis. Clones were read by immunoSEQ multiplex PCR, and TCRdb kept only the in-frame ones, dropping some. The sample includes over 80,000 clones, about nine tenths of them seen just once. The receptor's source is a female donor in good health, enrolled as a control in a pregnancy study. V is TRBV28 and J is TRBJ1-1, with no clear D. The sequencing used peripheral blood, collected in the second trimester of pregnancy. CDR3 loop: CASSFGQYEAFF. In nucleotides, the CDR3 is TGTGCCAGCAGTTTCGGTCAATATGAAGCTTTCTTT.